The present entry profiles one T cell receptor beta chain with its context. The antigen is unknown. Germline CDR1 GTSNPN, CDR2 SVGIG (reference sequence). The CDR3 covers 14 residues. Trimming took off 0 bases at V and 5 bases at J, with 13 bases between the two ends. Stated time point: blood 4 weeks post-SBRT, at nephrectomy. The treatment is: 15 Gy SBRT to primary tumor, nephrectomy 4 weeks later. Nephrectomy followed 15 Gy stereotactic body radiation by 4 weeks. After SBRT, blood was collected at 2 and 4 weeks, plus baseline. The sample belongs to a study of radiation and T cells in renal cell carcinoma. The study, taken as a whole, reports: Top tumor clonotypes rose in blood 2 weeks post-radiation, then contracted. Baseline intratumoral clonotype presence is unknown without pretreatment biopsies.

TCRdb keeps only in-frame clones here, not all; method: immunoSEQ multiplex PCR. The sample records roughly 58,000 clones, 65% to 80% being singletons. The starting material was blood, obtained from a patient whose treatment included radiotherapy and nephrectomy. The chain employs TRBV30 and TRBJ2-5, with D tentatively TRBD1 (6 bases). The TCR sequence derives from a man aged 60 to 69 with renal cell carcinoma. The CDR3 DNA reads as TGTGCCTGGAGTGTAGGTACAGGGTGGGAGACCCAGTACTTC. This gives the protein CAWSVGTGWETQYF.